The TCR beta chain described here comes from a study of cytomegalovirus exposure and HLA in healthy donors. Across the study: Most donors, about 82% of approximately 400 genotyped, fell in the Caucasian-associated ancestry cluster.

Findings and limits, study-wide: There were a few CMV-associated chains whose specificity for CMV antigens was confirmed in vitro. Earlier analysis looked at TCR beta V segments, and most were productive about 90% or about 30% of the time.

A word on this clone: Its antigen is currently unknown.

The PCR contained 60 Vbeta and 13 Jbeta primers. Data came from immunoSEQ multiplex PCR; TCRdb stores just in-frame clones and leaves some out. The table has approximately 150,000 clones, 70% to 85% seen once; the top ten hold 1.4% to 1.5%. The CDR3 length is 13 residues. The germline CDR1 and CDR2 sequences are MNHEY and SVGAGI. V lost 8 bases and J lost 4, with 14 bases in between. This clonotype was obtained from a woman under 40 in good health and CMV-seropositive. The chain recombines TRBV6-5 with TRBJ2-5; D is perhaps TRBD2 (5 bases). Source material: PBMCs. CDR3 residues: CASYGLMSETQYF. The CDR3 nucleotides are TGTGCCAGCTATGGACTCATGTCAGAGACCCAGTACTTC.